This T cell receptor (beta chain) was found in a study of OX40 agonist ivuxolimab in advanced cancers. Study-wide background: Subjects had a mean age of about 61 years, with a range of roughly 20 to 80; around 80% were male. General study findings and limits: Low normalized T-cell clonal expansion was additionally recorded for some nonresponders. More expanded clones were found, on average, in CD8+ than in CD4+ T cells.

To note about this clone: Its specificity is unknown.

V lost 0 bases, J lost 3 bases, and 3 bases stayed unmatched. The CDR3 is made up of 15 amino acids. The germline V gene has CDR1 SGHNT and CDR2 YYREEE (reference sequence). The protocol was immunoSEQ multiplex PCR, while the TCRdb copy is restricted to in-frame clones and leaves out a portion. This sample has tens of thousands of clones, with approximately 88% found just once. The source material was CD4+ or CD8+ T cells sorted from blood, sampled in a trial of the OX40 agonist ivuxolimab. The source of this sequence is an adult with an advanced solid tumor such as melanoma, head and neck, liver or kidney cancer. The chain uses TRBV5-4 and TRBJ2-5; 9 positions agree with TRBD2. The CDR3 reads CASSLGLAEKETQYF. The CDR3 nucleotides are TGTGCCAGCAGCTTGGGACTAGCGGAAAAAGAGACCCAGTACTTC.